What follows are 10 T cell receptor beta chains derived from one specimen sequenced in a study of blood T cell repertoires in COVID-19. Generated by immunoSEQ multiplex PCR, the TCRdb table keeps only in-frame clones and is missing some. The sample records 380,000 or so clones, around 87% being singletons. The sequencing input was PBMCs or T cells enriched from blood (not recorded which). Every receptor here comes from a man aged 30 to 45 who had recovered from COVID-19.

CDR3 DNA sequence: TGTGCCACCAGCAGACAGGGTTGGGAGACCCAGTACTTC. It yields the protein CATSRQGWETQYF. This sequence joins TRBV15 and TRBJ2-5; perhaps TRBD1 as D (5 bases). CDR3 size: 13 residues. Trimming took 2 bases from V and 5 from J, leaving 9 bases between them. In germline, CDR1 is LNHNV, CDR2 YYDKDF (reference sequence).

The V call is TRBV6-5, the J call TRBJ2-1; 13 bases line up with TRBD2. The trim removed 0 bases at V and 7 bases at J, leaving 3 bases unmatched. This CDR3 region has 16 residues. From germline, CDR1 is MNHEY and CDR2 SVGAGI. Here the CDR3 reads CASSYSGLAGANEQFF. CDR3 nucleotides: TGTGCCAGCAGTTACTCCGGACTAGCGGGGGCGAATGAGCAGTTCTTC.

The chain has TRBV19 and TRBJ1-5; D unresolved. This CDR3 has 14 amino acids. Germline CDR1 LNHDA, CDR2 SQIVND (reference sequence). V shed 3 bases and J shed 0 bases, with 6 bases lying between them. CDR3 in DNA: TGTGCCAGTAGTATTATTAATAGCAATCAGCCCCAGCATTTT. It is translated as CASSIINSNQPQHF.

This clone was seen only a few times. J is TRBJ2-7 and V is TRBV29-1; 9 bases fit TRBD1. The CDR3 totals 13 residues. Germline assignment: CDR1 SQVTM and CDR2 ANQGSEA. The ends lost 6 bases at V and 2 bases at J; junction bases unmatched: 5. CDR3 residues: CSVRDREAYEQYF. In nucleotides, the CDR3 is TGCAGCGTCCGGGACAGGGAAGCCTACGAGCAGTACTTC.

The chain combines TRBV4-1 with TRBJ2-5, with 8 bases identical to TRBD2. The CDR3 length is 16 residues. V lost 4 bases, J lost 5 bases, and 12 bases stayed unmatched. Germline V lookup: CDR1 MGHRA, CDR2 YSYEKL. The DNA of the CDR3 is TGCGCCAGCAGCCTCTTACCGGGACTAGTAAGGGAGACCCAGTACTTC. Translated, it gives CASSLLPGLVRETQYF.

This clone is a singleton in its sample. This chain links TRBV19 with TRBJ1-4; no clear D. The CDR3 is 14 residues long. Trimming shortened V by 6 bases and J by 7 bases, and 15 bases separated the two germline ends. Per the germline V gene, CDR1 is LNHDA and CDR2 is SQIVND (reference sequence). As DNA, the CDR3 is TGTGCCAGTAGCACATCAGGACTAGGTGAAAAACTGTTTTTT. It codes for CASSTSGLGEKLFF.

This chain joins TRBV7-8 and TRBJ1-5; 7 bases are shared with TRBD1. Per the germline V gene, CDR1 is SGHVS and CDR2 is FQNEAQ. The CDR3 covers 16 residues. Trimming at V came to 1 base and at J to 5 bases, leaving 8 bases not matched to a gene. CDR3 residues: CASSLVRGLGDQPQHF. CDR3 nucleotides: TGTGCCAGCAGCTTAGTTAGGGGGCTGGGAGATCAGCCCCAGCATTTT.

The sample holds one count of this clone. The chain employs TRBV5-4 and TRBJ2-5, with 7 bases lining up with TRBD1. Germline lookup yields CDR1 SGHNT and CDR2 YYREEE (reference sequence). V shed 3 bases and J 4 bases; nucleotides not matched to a gene: 15. This CDR3 is 17 amino acids long. In DNA, the CDR3 is TGTGCCAGCAGCTGGGCGGGCAGGGGGTTATTTCGAGAGACCCAGTACTTC. Its translation: CASSWAGRGLFRETQYF.

V and J are TRBV4-2 and TRBJ2-5, with TRBD2 as a possible D gene (5 bases). V lost 2 bases and J 5 bases, leaving 18 bases between the germline ends. This CDR3 comprises 16 residues. Germline V gene lookup returns CDR1 LGHNA and CDR2 YNFKEQ. The CDR3 protein is CASSQLQRGGIETQYF. CDR3 DNA sequence: TGTGCCAGCAGCCAATTGCAACGAGGAGGCATTGAGACCCAGTACTTC.

This clone turned up a few times. CDR3 nucleotides: TGCGCCAGCAGCCCCACCCGGGGGAAGGACGAGCAGTACTTC. Encoded protein: CASSPTRGKDEQYF. This sequence joins TRBV5-1 and TRBJ2-7, with D possibly being TRBD2 (6 bases). Trimming took off 4 bases at V and 5 bases at J, with 16 bases between the two ends. CDR3 length: 14 amino acids. CDR1 is SGHRS and CDR2 is YFSETQ in the germline V gene.